A single sample is the source of the 27 T cell receptor beta chains below, sequenced in a study of STAT5B mutations in CD4+ large granular lymphocyte leukemia. Some clones are missing from TCRdb's copy, which holds only in-frame ones; the method was immunoSEQ multiplex PCR. This table has 9,800 or so clones, around 85% appearing once. The sequenced material came from PBMCs. The receptors shown here come from a man in his 60s with CD4+ T-cell large granular lymphocyte leukemia.

The count of this clone is one. J is TRBJ1-2 and V is TRBV6-6; 11 bases align to TRBD1. The CDR3 runs to 15 residues. J gave up 2 bases and V 4 bases, and 3 bases lay outside the gene matches. Germline V gene lookup returns CDR1 MNHNY and CDR2 SVGAGI (reference sequence). The CDR3 reads CASSLGTGGNYGYTF. The CDR3 nucleotides are TGTGCCAGCAGTTTGGGGACAGGGGGAAACTATGGCTACACCTTC.

CDR3 protein: CASSPSINTGELFF. In DNA form, the CDR3 reads TGTGCCAGCAGCCCCTCGATAAACACCGGGGAGCTGTTTTTT. This rearrangement joins TRBV14 to TRBJ2-2; D gene uncertain. The V end was cut by 4 bases, the J end by 2 bases, with 8 bases between. Germline V gene sequence: CDR1 SGHDN, CDR2 FVKESK. The CDR3 is made up of 14 amino acids.

The CDR3 region is CASRVGLQAYEQYF. CDR3 nucleotide sequence: TGTGCCAGCAGGGTGGGACTCCAAGCCTACGAGCAGTACTTC. This chain uses TRBV6-6 with TRBJ2-7, with D perhaps matching TRBD2 (6 bases). In germline, CDR1 is MNHNY, CDR2 SVGAGI (reference sequence). The CDR3 is 14 amino acids. Trimming left V 6 bases short and J 2 bases short, with 14 bases between.

The rearrangement joins TRBV5-6 to TRBJ2-1; TRBD2 agrees at 7 bases. The V gene end was trimmed by 7 bases and the J gene end by 6 bases; junction bases not matched to a gene: 10. CDR3 length: 14 residues. Looked up from germline, CDR1 is SGHDT and CDR2 is YYEEEE. The CDR3 region is CASSRGELRNEQFF. In DNA form, the CDR3 reads TGTGCCAGCTCCCGGGGGGAGTTGCGCAATGAGCAGTTCTTC.

This rearrangement joins TRBV6-5 to TRBJ2-1; D possibly corresponds to TRBD2 (7 bases). CDR3 length: 15 residues. The V gene's germline CDR1 is MNHEY and CDR2 SVGAGI. V was shortened by 6 bases and J by 7 bases, with 19 bases between the two germline ends. CDR3 loop: CASSELKGGMNEQFF. CDR3 sequence (DNA): TGTGCCAGCAGCGAACTTAAGGGGGGGATGAATGAGCAGTTCTTC.

The chain recombines TRBV6-4 with TRBJ2-3; D may be TRBD2 (5 bases). Germline V gene lookup returns CDR1 MRHNA and CDR2 SNTAGT. V was pared by 5 bases and J by 1 base, with 13 bases between. This CDR3 spans 15 amino acids. CDR3 in DNA: TGTGCCAGCAGTCGGACTCCCGAGGGCACAGATACGCAGTATTTT. The encoded protein is CASSRTPEGTDTQYF.

The genes are TRBV5-4 and TRBJ1-1; TRBD1 is a possible D gene (6 bases). This CDR3 has 16 residues. CDR1 is SGHNT and CDR2 is YYREEE in the germline V gene (reference sequence). Trimming removed 4 bases from V and 3 bases from J, with 19 bases in between. CDR3 coding DNA: TGTGCCAGCAGCCCCAACAGGGCGGCATTGGACACTGAAGCTTTCTTT. Its translation is CASSPNRAALDTEAFF. The variable domain in full, with the rest retrieved from reference TRBV5-4 and TRBJ1-1, is ETGVTQSPTHLIKTRGQQVTLRCSSQSGHNTVSWYQQALGQGPQFIFQYYREEENGRGNFPPRFSGLQFPNYSSELNVNALELDDSALYLCASSPNRAALDTEAFFGQGTRLTVV.

V and J are TRBV27 and TRBJ2-3; D is perhaps TRBD2 (6 bases). This CDR3 is 16 amino acids long. V shed 4 bases and J shed 2 bases, with 16 bases lying between them. Germline V gene sequence: CDR1 MNHEY, CDR2 SMNVEV (reference sequence). CDR3: CASSSLAGRHTDTQYF. For the CDR3, the DNA is TGTGCCAGCAGTTCTTTGGCGGGGCGGCACACAGATACGCAGTATTTT.

V gene TRBV6-6 combines with J gene TRBJ1-5; D gene unclear. The CDR3 spans 15 residues. Germline V gene sequence: CDR1 MNHNY, CDR2 SVGAGI (reference sequence). Trimming stripped 1 base from V and 0 bases from J, with 7 bases between. The CDR3 sequence: CASSYLKPSNQPQHF. As DNA, the CDR3 is TGTGCCAGCAGTTACTTGAAACCTAGCAATCAGCCCCAGCATTTT.

This chain joins TRBV7-2 and TRBJ2-3, with D possibly called TRBD1 or TRBD2 (5 bases each). Trimming took 5 bases from V and 5 from J, leaving 17 bases between them. CDR1 is SGHTA, CDR2 FQGNSA, per germline. CDR3 length equals 15 residues. The CDR3 is CASSRWGSGVDTQYF. The CDR3 nucleotides are TGTGCCAGCAGCCGGTGGGGGAGTGGAGTAGATACGCAGTATTTT.

The CDR3 bases are TGTGCCATCAGTGAGGATACTAGCGGGAGAAAATACGAGCAGTACTTC. Residues: CAISEDTSGRKYEQYF. This rearrangement joins TRBV10-3 to TRBJ2-7; the match to TRBD2 covers 11 bases. Trimming cost V 2 bases and J 4 bases; bases outside gene matches: 7. Germline lookup yields CDR1 ENHRY and CDR2 SYGVKD. The CDR3 covers 16 residues.

This chain joins TRBV30 and TRBJ1-1, with 10 bases fitting TRBD1. Germline V gives CDR1 GTSNPN, CDR2 SVGIG (reference sequence). CDR3 size: 15 residues. V shed 1 base, J shed 8 bases, and the junction held 10 bases outside the gene matches. CDR3 nucleotides: TGTGCCTGGAGTGCCGGACAGGGGGTCGAGGAGGAAGCTTTCTTT. It is translated as CAWSAGQGVEEEAFF.

This clone appeared once. The genes are TRBV5-1 and TRBJ2-1; D perhaps matches TRBD2 (5 bases). The CDR3 totals 15 residues. V gave up 0 bases and J gave up 2 bases, with 9 bases separating them. Germline values: CDR1 SGHRS, CDR2 YFSETQ. CDR3: CASSLESGAYNEQFF. The CDR3 DNA reads TGCGCCAGCAGCTTGGAAAGCGGTGCCTACAATGAGCAGTTCTTC.

This rearrangement joins TRBV6-1 to TRBJ2-7, with D perhaps matching TRBD1 (6 bases). CDR3 size: 13 residues. Deletions cut 5 bases from V and 5 bases from J, with 13 bases between. Looked up from germline, CDR1 is MNHNS and CDR2 is SASEGT. CDR3 coding DNA: TGTGCCAGCAGTTTAGGGGGTGGGGACGAGCAGTACTTC. Protein: CASSLGGGDEQYF.

The rearrangement links TRBV14 to TRBJ1-1; no clear D. Trimming stripped 8 bases from V and 1 base from J, with 11 bases between. This CDR3 has 13 amino acids. CDR1 SGHDN and CDR2 FVKESK come from the germline V gene. This CDR3 reads CASVRTGNTEAFF. The CDR3 bases are TGTGCCAGCGTACGGACGGGGAACACTGAAGCTTTCTTT.

The chain is built from TRBV20-1 and TRBJ2-3; D remains unclear. The CDR3 runs 10 residues. V gave up 5 bases and J gave up 12 bases, with 12 bases separating them. The germline CDR1 and CDR2 sequences are DFQATT and SNEGSKA (reference sequence). CDR3 residues: CSAYRVSQYF. CDR3 DNA: TGCAGTGCTTACCGGGTCTCTCAGTATTTT.

Only one count was recorded for this clone. This rearrangement joins TRBV5-1 to TRBJ1-1, with TRBD1 matching 7 bases. J lost 4 bases, V lost 4 bases, and 7 bases had no gene match. CDR1 SGHRS and CDR2 YFSETQ come from the germline V gene. The CDR3 extends over 14 amino acids. The CDR3 region has the DNA TGCGCCAGCAGCCAGGGACAGAGGGGCACTGAAGCTTTCTTT. This gives the protein CASSQGQRGTEAFF.

This sequence joins TRBV5-6 and TRBJ2-3; 8 nucleotides match TRBD2. This CDR3 is built from 18 residues. Germline-derived CDR1 and CDR2 are SGHDT and YYEEEE. V dropped 1 base and J dropped 5; count of bases not matched to a gene: 15. The DNA of the CDR3 is TGTGCCAGCAGCTTGCCGGGGGAAGCGGGAGAGTGGGGAGATACGCAGTATTTT. It codes for CASSLPGEAGEWGDTQYF.

In DNA form, the CDR3 reads TGTGCCATCAGTGACCCCTTAGCGGGAGTGGTCGAGCAGTACTTC. As protein: CAISDPLAGVVEQYF. This rearrangement joins TRBV10-3 to TRBJ2-7; 9 nucleotides agree with TRBD2. Germline CDR1 and CDR2: ENHRY and SYGVKD. V gave up 3 bases and J gave up 6 bases; unmatched junction bases: 9. The CDR3 has 15 residues.

The gene calls are TRBV29-1 and TRBJ1-3; tentative D call: TRBD1 (6 bases). The CDR3 consists of 16 residues. Trimming cost V 5 bases and J 4 bases, with 21 bases left between them. Germline V gene lookup returns CDR1 SQVTM and CDR2 ANQGSEA. The CDR3 loop is CSVFEQGGNFGNTIYF. In nucleotides, the CDR3 is TGCAGCGTTTTCGAACAGGGAGGCAATTTCGGAAACACCATATATTTT.

This clone has only one observation. The V and J genes are TRBV7-2 and TRBJ2-6; no firm D call. Germline V gene lookup returns CDR1 SGHTA and CDR2 FQGNSA. This CDR3 has 15 residues. Trimming cost V 1 base and J 0 bases, with 4 bases left between them. In nucleotides, the CDR3 is TGTGCCAGCAGCTTAGACAGCTCTGGGGCCAACGTCCTGACTTTC. Translated: CASSLDSSGANVLTF.

The rearrangement uses TRBV9 and TRBJ2-5, with D tentatively TRBD1 or TRBD2 (5 bases each). Trimming left V 3 bases short and J 2 bases short, with 17 bases between. Germline V lookup: CDR1 SGDLS, CDR2 YYNGEE. This CDR3 region has 16 residues. CDR3 nucleotides: TGTGCCAGCAGCGCCCGGGACCGAACACAACAAGAGACCCAGTACTTC. Residues: CASSARDRTQQETQYF.

The chain uses TRBV7-2 and TRBJ2-5; no definite D call. CDR1 SGHTA and CDR2 FQGNSA come from the germline V gene. V lost 5 bases and J lost 2, with 18 bases in between. The CDR3 runs to 16 residues. The DNA for the CDR3 is TGTGCCAGCAGCCGATATCGAGGCACGAGTCAAGAGACCCAGTACTTC. Encoded protein: CASSRYRGTSQETQYF.

The chain is built from TRBV7-2 and TRBJ1-1; 8 bases line up with TRBD1. Germline V lookup: CDR1 SGHTA, CDR2 FQGNSA. The CDR3 consists of 16 residues. Germline trimming cut 5 bases from V and 0 bases from J; bases unmatched to any gene: 8. The CDR3 nucleotides are TGTGCCAGCAGCCCACGGACAGGGCAAATGAACACTGAAGCTTTCTTT. Translating it yields CASSPRTGQMNTEAFF.

The chain recombines TRBV4-3 with TRBJ1-1; a possible D gene is TRBD1 (6 bases). This CDR3 has 15 residues. Germline V lookup: CDR1 LGHNA, CDR2 YSLEER. Trimming pared 4 bases from V and 4 bases from J, leaving 16 bases between. CDR3 nucleotide sequence: TGCGCCAGCAGCCCTAGCCAGGGAGGGGGCACTGAAGCTTTCTTT. Amino acids: CASSPSQGGGTEAFF.

The chain links TRBV11-2 to TRBJ2-1; D gene unclear. The CDR3 has 14 residues. Looked up from germline, CDR1 is SGHAT and CDR2 is FQNNGV. Trimming left V 2 bases short and J 4 bases short, with 9 bases between. CDR3 sequence: CASSLSELYNEQFF. Written as DNA, the CDR3 is TGTGCCAGCAGCTTAAGTGAACTATACAATGAGCAGTTCTTC.

V and J are TRBV30 and TRBJ2-7; 7 positions agree with TRBD1. The junction had 10 bases not matched to a gene; V was cut back by 5 bases and J by 0 bases. Germline V lookup: CDR1 GTSNPN, CDR2 SVGIG (reference sequence). The length of the CDR3 is 15 residues. The CDR3, as DNA: TGTGCCTGGGCGACAGGGTTCGACGACTCCTACGAGCAGTACTTC. It yields the protein CAWATGFDDSYEQYF.